Given below is one T cell receptor beta chain in context. The table lists this clonotype with a few counts. This clone's antigen is unknown. There are no base qualities to consult, and no much larger clone falls within one base. This sample is drawn from a study of patients and donors after allogeneic stem cell transplantation (dated by TCRdb to about 2020). Library generation was performed with RT-PCR. TCRdb shows the sequencer as NextSeq 550. TCRdb trimmed public reads at Q25 via fastp, called clones via MiXCR and kept in-frame beta chains. Records with the same CDR3 protein are collapsed into one entry carrying the most frequent genes and DNA. Within this sample are hundreds of thousands of distinct CDR3 sequences, with roughly 17% of them counted one time only. The top ten hold just over 7% of the sample. This TCR was recovered from a human donor who was either an allogeneic HSCT recipient or a stem cell or donor lymphocyte infusion donor (not recorded which). It is not recorded whose cells these are; they may come from a transplant donor. The specimen sequenced was blood, either unsorted or a sorted T cell fraction (not recorded which).

Here the CDR3 is given as CASSLVGQSTDTQYF. The nucleotide sequence is TGCGCCAGCAGCTTGGTGGGACAGAGCACAGATACGCAGTATTTT. The chain links TRBV5-1 with TRBJ2-3; TRBD1 lines up with 7 middle nucleotides. According to the germline V gene, CDR1 reads SGHRS and CDR2 reads YFSETQ. After removal of 0 bases from V and 0 bases from J, the junction retains 1 base not matched to a gene. The CDR3 sequence holds 15 residues, the cysteine and phenylalanine included. Only CDR3 DNA is held: 45 bases, read in frame from base 1.